This is a list of T cell receptor beta chains from one sample in a study of cytomegalovirus exposure and HLA in healthy donors. Generated by immunoSEQ multiplex PCR, the TCRdb table keeps only in-frame clones and is missing some. The sample has 110,000 to 150,000 clones; 76% are singletons. Sequenced sample: PBMCs. These TCRs come from a man aged 18 to 35 in good health and CMV-seronegative. Each CDR3 is given with its conserved first and last residue. A D gene is named only where the DNA matches it firmly. Clone size is stated in some rows and not others, as once, few, many or a class when expanded.

J	D	V	size	CDR3	DNA
TRBJ1-1	NA	TRBV30	NA	CAWSVGLNTEAFF	TGTGCCTGGAGTGTTGGCTTGAACACTGAAGCTTTCTTT
TRBJ2-7	NA	TRBV28	NA	CASSQTYEQYF	TGTGCCAGCAGTCAAACCTACGAGCAGTACTTC
TRBJ2-7	TRBD2	TRBV28	NA	CASRPPRGLGYEQYF	TGTGCCAGCAGGCCCCCGCGGGGGTTAGGCTACGAGCAGTACTTC
TRBJ2-3	TRBD2	TRBV28	NA	CASSLAGGDTQYF	TGTGCCAGCAGCCTAGCGGGCGGGGATACGCAGTATTTT
TRBJ2-7	NA	TRBV6-5	NA	CASSPRDLREQYF	TGTGCCAGCAGTCCACGGGACTTACGAGAGCAGTACTTC
TRBJ2-5	TRBD2	TRBV4-1	NA	CASSQLPAGGQETQYF	TGCGCCAGCAGCCAACTACCAGCGGGGGGGCAAGAGACCCAGTACTTC
TRBJ2-7	TRBD2	TRBV27	NA	CASSPRTGTSYYEQYF	TGTGCCAGCAGCCCTCGGACCGGGACTAGCTATTACGAGCAGTACTTC
TRBJ1-2	TRBD1	TRBV29-1	NA	CSVEGRGGTGGYGYTF	TGCAGCGTTGAAGGTCGGGGGGGGACAGGGGGCTATGGCTACACCTTC
TRBJ2-7	NA	TRBV12-5	NA	CASGLVGVPLGYEQYF	TGTGCTAGTGGTTTGGTAGGGGTCCCCTTGGGGTACGAGCAGTACTTC
TRBJ1-6	NA	TRBV5-4	NA	CASSLRTAGSPLHF	TGTGCCAGCAGCTTGCGCACAGCGGGTTCACCCCTCCACTTT
TRBJ2-7	NA	TRBV5-1	NA	CASSLPGRIGEQYF	TGCGCCAGCAGCTTGCCAGGGCGGATAGGGGAGCAGTACTTC
TRBJ2-3	NA	TRBV30	NA	CAWSWEAGSTDTQYF	TGTGCCTGGAGTTGGGAGGCGGGTAGCACAGATACGCAGTATTTT
TRBJ2-5	TRBD2	TRBV10-3	NA	CAIKEGLAGVETQYF	TGTGCCATCAAAGAGGGGCTAGCGGGAGTTGAGACCCAGTACTTC
TRBJ2-2	TRBD2	TRBV19	NA	CASSFRTSGRVNTGELFF	TGTGCCAGTAGTTTCCGGACTAGCGGGAGGGTGAACACCGGGGAGCTGTTTTTT
TRBJ2-2	NA	TRBV7-6	NA	CASSPLTGELFF	TGTGCCAGCAGCCCTTTAACCGGGGAGCTGTTTTTT
TRBJ2-2	TRBD1	TRBV6-5	NA	CASSYYAGGSSGELFF	TGTGCCAGCAGTTATTACGCAGGGGGCAGTTCCGGGGAGCTGTTTTTT
TRBJ2-1	TRBD1	TRBV29-1	NA	CSVAPITGEVWADEQFF	TGCAGCGTTGCTCCGATTACAGGGGAAGTATGGGCCGATGAGCAGTTCTTC
TRBJ2-1	NA	TRBV29-1	NA	CSVESGSYNEQFF	TGCAGCGTTGAATCAGGCAGCTACAATGAGCAGTTCTTC
TRBJ2-7	NA	TRBV4-1	once	CASSSGLNYEQYF	TGCGCCAGCAGCTCGGGACTCAACTACGAGCAGTACTTC
TRBJ1-5	TRBD1	TRBV5-5	NA	CASSGPGTGGFQPQHF	TGTGCCAGCAGCGGACCCGGGACAGGGGGCTTTCAGCCCCAGCATTTT
TRBJ1-2	NA	TRBV6-5	NA	CASRTGSGGYTF	TGTGCCAGCCGGACTGGCTCAGGCGGCTACACCTTC
TRBJ1-4	TRBD1	TRBV5-6	NA	CASSAGTVTTNEKLFF	TGTGCCAGCAGCGCGGGGACAGTCACAACTAATGAAAAACTGTTTTTT
TRBJ1-4	NA	TRBV7-8	NA	CASSFPVATNEKLFF	TGTGCCAGCAGCTTCCCGGTTGCAACTAATGAAAAACTGTTTTTT
TRBJ1-3	NA	TRBV2	NA	CASSARHNSGNTIYF	TGTGCCAGCAGTGCCAGGCACAACTCTGGAAACACCATATATTTT
TRBJ2-1	TRBD1	TRBV19	NA	CASSTGQDNEQFF	TGTGCCAGTAGTACCGGACAGGACAATGAGCAGTTCTTC
TRBJ2-5	TRBD2	TRBV11-2	few	CASSLVLAGGGETQYF	TGTGCCAGCAGCTTAGTACTAGCGGGGGGAGGAGAGACCCAGTACTTC
TRBJ2-7	TRBD1	TRBV11-3	NA	CASSYGTGGAYEQYF	TGTGCCAGCAGCTACGGGACAGGAGGAGCCTACGAGCAGTACTTC
TRBJ2-7	NA	TRBV6-1	few	CASSFQGLVYEQYF	TGTGCCAGCAGTTTCCAGGGGCTCGTCTACGAGCAGTACTTC
TRBJ2-5	NA	TRBV2	NA	CASSGARLYQETQYF	TGTGCCAGCAGCGGAGCGCGGTTGTACCAAGAGACCCAGTACTTC
TRBJ1-1	NA	TRBV18	few	CASSLGQDMGKAFF	TGTGCCAGCTCATTGGGACAAGACATGGGGAAAGCTTTCTTT
TRBJ1-1	NA	TRBV29-1	once	CSVERQLNTEAFF	TGCAGCGTTGAACGACAATTGAACACTGAAGCTTTCTTT
TRBJ2-1	NA	TRBV5-5	NA	CASSLHRGEQFF	TGTGCCAGCAGTCTCCATCGCGGTGAGCAGTTCTTC
TRBJ1-1	TRBD1	TRBV7-6	NA	CASSSGQGTNTEAFF	TGTGCCAGCAGCTCGGGACAGGGGACAAACACTGAAGCTTTCTTT
TRBJ2-7	TRBD1	TRBV5-1	NA	CASSSIDLTGETAYEQYF	TGCGCCAGCAGCTCTATCGACCTAACAGGGGAGACGGCCTACGAGCAGTACTTC
TRBJ2-1	TRBD2	TRBV7-9	NA	CASSLTLAGENNEQFF	TGTGCCAGCAGCTTAACCCTAGCGGGAGAGAACAATGAGCAGTTCTTC
TRBJ2-5	TRBD2	TRBV28	NA	CASRFGLAGIKETQYF	TGTGCCAGCAGGTTCGGACTAGCGGGGATAAAAGAGACCCAGTACTTC
TRBJ1-3	NA	TRBV7-9	few	CASSPPLRSGNTIYF	TGTGCCAGCAGCCCCCCTCTTCGTTCTGGAAACACCATATATTTT
TRBJ2-5	TRBD1	TRBV6-5	NA	CASSYWDREETQYF	TGTGCCAGCAGTTACTGGGACAGGGAAGAGACCCAGTACTTC
TRBJ2-7	TRBD2	TRBV6-1	NA	CASSEAPTSGNSYEQYF	TGTGCCAGCAGTGAAGCGCCCACTAGCGGGAACTCCTACGAGCAGTACTTC
TRBJ2-1	TRBD2	TRBV7-8	once	CASSPRPGLAGGQQFF	TGTGCCAGCAGCCCCCGTCCGGGACTAGCGGGAGGGCAACAGTTCTTC
TRBJ2-7	TRBD2	TRBV11-3	NA	CASTNPGGGYEQYF	TGTGCCAGCACCAACCCGGGCGGGGGCTACGAGCAGTACTTC
TRBJ1-2	TRBD1	TRBV19	NA	CASSRDRVAYGYTF	TGTGCCAGTAGTAGGGACAGGGTGGCCTATGGCTACACCTTC
TRBJ1-6	NA	TRBV6-5	NA	CASSYDGRAFNSPLHF	TGTGCCAGCAGTTATGATGGCAGGGCCTTCAATTCACCCCTCCACTTT
TRBJ1-4	NA	TRBV28	NA	CASEGQLNEKLFF	TGTGCCAGCGAAGGACAGCTAAATGAAAAACTGTTTTTT
TRBJ1-1	NA	TRBV19	NA	CASSIDLRDVNTEAFF	TGTGCCAGTAGTATAGATCTGAGGGATGTGAACACTGAAGCTTTCTTT
TRBJ2-7	NA	TRBV11-2	NA	CASSSGGNTYEQYF	TGTGCCAGCAGCTCGGGCGGGAATACCTACGAGCAGTACTTC